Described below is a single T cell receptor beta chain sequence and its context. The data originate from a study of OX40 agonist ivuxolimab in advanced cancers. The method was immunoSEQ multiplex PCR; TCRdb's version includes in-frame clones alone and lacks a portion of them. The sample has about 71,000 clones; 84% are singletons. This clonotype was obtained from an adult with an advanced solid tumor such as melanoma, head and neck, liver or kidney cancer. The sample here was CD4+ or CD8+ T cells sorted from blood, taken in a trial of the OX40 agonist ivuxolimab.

For the CDR3, the DNA is TGTGCCAGCACCCCGAGTGGGGTTAGGCGTTTCTTT. Translating it yields CASTPSGVRRFF. The rearrangement links TRBV11-3 to TRBJ1-1; D is undetermined. The ends were cut back, 7 bases at V and 13 bases at J, with 19 bases in the middle. In germline, CDR1 is SGHNT, CDR2 YENEEA. This CDR3 spans 12 amino acids.